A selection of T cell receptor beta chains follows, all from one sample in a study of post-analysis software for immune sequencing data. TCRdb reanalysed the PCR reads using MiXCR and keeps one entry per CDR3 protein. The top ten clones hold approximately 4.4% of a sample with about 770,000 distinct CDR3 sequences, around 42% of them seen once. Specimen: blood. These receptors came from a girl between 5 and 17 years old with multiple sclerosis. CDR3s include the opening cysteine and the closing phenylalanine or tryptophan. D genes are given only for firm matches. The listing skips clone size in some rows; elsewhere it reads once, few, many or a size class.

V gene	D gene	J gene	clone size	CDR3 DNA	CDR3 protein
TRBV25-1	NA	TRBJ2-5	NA	TGTGCCAGCAGTGCCCTAAGCTCCCTGGGGGAGACCCAGTACTTC	CASSALSSLGETQYF
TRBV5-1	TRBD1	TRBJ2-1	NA	TGCGCCAGCAGCTTGGTCGCCGGGACAGGGGGTTACAATGGGCAGTTCTTC	CASSLVAGTGGYNGQFF
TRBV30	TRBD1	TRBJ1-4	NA	TGTGCCTGGAGTGTCGGTGGACAGGGGGCTAGGGACAAACTGTTTTTT	CAWSVGGQGARDKLFF
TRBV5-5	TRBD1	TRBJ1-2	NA	TGTGCCAGCAGCTTGGGCTCAGACAGGGGGCGAGATGGCTACACCTTC	CASSLGSDRGRDGYTF
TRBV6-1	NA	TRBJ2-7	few	TGTGCCAGCAGTGAAGCGTCGCGGGCCCTTTACGAGCAGTACTTC	CASSEASRALYEQYF
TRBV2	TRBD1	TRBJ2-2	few	TGTGCCACCTCCCGGGACAGGCTAAACACCGGGGAGCTGTTTTTT	CATSRDRLNTGELFF
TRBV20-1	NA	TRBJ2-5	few	TGCAGTGCTAGGCCGGTCCCCATACCCCAGCAGTACTTC	CSARPVPIPQQYF
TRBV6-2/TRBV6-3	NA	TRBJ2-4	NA	TGTGCCAGCAGTTACTCGAGGTATCCTCGGACCAAAAACATTCAGTACTTC	CASSYSRYPRTKNIQYF
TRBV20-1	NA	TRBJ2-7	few	TGCAGTGCTACGTCCTTCGCTATTGCCAACAATGAGCAGTACTTC	CSATSFAIANNEQYF
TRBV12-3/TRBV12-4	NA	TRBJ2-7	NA	TGTGCCGGCAGTTCGACCCTAGCAGACGAGCAGTACTTC	CAGSSTLADEQYF
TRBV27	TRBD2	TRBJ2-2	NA	TGTGCCAGCAGTTTATCTGCTAGCGGCACCGGGGAGCGGTTTTTT	CASSLSASGTGERFF
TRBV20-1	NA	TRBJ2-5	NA	TGCAGTGCTAGAGAACCGAAGGGGTCCCGACTGTCGACCCAGTACTTC	CSAREPKGSRLSTQYF
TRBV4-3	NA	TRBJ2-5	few	TGCGCCAGCAGCCAAGATGTCCGAGGGGAGACCCAGTACTTC	CASSQDVRGETQYF
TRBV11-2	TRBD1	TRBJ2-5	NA	TGTGCCAGCAGCTTAGATCGGACAGGGCAGCAGGAGACCCAGTACTTC	CASSLDRTGQQETQYF
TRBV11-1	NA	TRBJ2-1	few	TGTGCCAGCAGCCAAGATAGGAATGAGCAGTTCTTC	CASSQDRNEQFF
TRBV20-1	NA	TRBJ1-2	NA	TGCAGTGCTAGACCCCCGACACCTACTAACTATGGCTACACCTTC	CSARPPTPTNYGYTF
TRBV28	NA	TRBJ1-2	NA	TGTGCCAGCAGCTTTTACCGGGCGGATGGCTACACCTTC	CASSFYRADGYTF
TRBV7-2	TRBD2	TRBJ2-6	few	TGTGCCAGCAGCTTAGCCCCCCTAGCGGGAGGTGGTGGGGCCAACGTCCTGACTTTC	CASSLAPLAGGGGANVLTF
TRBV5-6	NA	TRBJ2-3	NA	TGTGCCAGCAGCTTGGAGGTCTTGGTGCGAGGGAAAGATACGCAGTATTTT	CASSLEVLVRGKDTQYF
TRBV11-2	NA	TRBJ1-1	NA	TGTGCCAGCAGCTTAGTCGCGGGGCCTGACACTGAAGCTTTCTTT	CASSLVAGPDTEAFF
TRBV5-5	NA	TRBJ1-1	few	TGTGCCAGCAGCGTACAGGGCGTCCGGTTATCTGAAGCTTTCTTT	CASSVQGVRLSEAFF
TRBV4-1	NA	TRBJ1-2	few	TGCGCCAGCAGCCAGGTCGAGGTTTTGGAGAATGGCTACACCTTC	CASSQVEVLENGYTF
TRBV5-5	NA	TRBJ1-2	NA	TGTGCCAGCAGCTCTACAGGGAGGTCAAACTATGGCTACACCTTC	CASSSTGRSNYGYTF
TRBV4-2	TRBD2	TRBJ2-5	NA	TGTGCCAGCAGCCAGGAACTAGCGGGACAAGAGACCCAGTACTTC	CASSQELAGQETQYF
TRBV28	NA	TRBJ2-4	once	TGTGCCAGCAGTTTCCCCCCTGACGGGCGGAACCTTGCCAAAAACATTCAGTACTTC	CASSFPPDGRNLAKNIQYF
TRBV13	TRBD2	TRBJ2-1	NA	TGTGCCAGCAGCTTGCGCCCCCAACTAGCGGGAGACGGCAATGAGCAGTTCTTC	CASSLRPQLAGDGNEQFF
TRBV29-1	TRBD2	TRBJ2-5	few	TGCAGCGTTGGAGTATCGGGGGGATGGGAGACCCAGTACTTC	CSVGVSGGWETQYF
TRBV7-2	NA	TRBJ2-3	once	TGTGCCAGCAACCTTAAGGTTGGTGGCGATACGCAGTATTTT	CASNLKVGGDTQYF
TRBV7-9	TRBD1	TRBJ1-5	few	TGTGCCAGCAGTCAAGGGCAGGGGGCAGGTCAGCCCCAGCATTTT	CASSQGQGAGQPQHF
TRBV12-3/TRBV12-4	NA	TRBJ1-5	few	TGTGCCAGCAGTTTTTGGGGTGGTGGTCAGCCCCAGCATTTT	CASSFWGGGQPQHF
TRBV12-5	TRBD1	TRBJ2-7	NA	TGTGCTAGTGGTTTGAGGGACAGGATTAGCTACGAGCAGTACTTC	CASGLRDRISYEQYF
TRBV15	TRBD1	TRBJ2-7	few	TGTGCCACCAAGGCAGGGGGTCCCTCCTACGAGCAGTACTTC	CATKAGGPSYEQYF